This T cell receptor (beta chain) was identified during a study of metastatic and nonmetastatic thyroid tumors. Study details: Both malignant and benign thyroid patients supplied peripheral blood and tumor or nodule tissue samples, across which the repertoires of these patients were then compared. Study-level results: Relative to benign nodules, malignant thyroid tumors were reportedly characterized by significantly elevated TCR beta diversity in blood and tumor.

Every patient underwent thyroid surgery untreated. There are many counts of this clone. Its target is unknown. J lost 6 bases, V lost 4 bases, and 9 bases had no gene match. This CDR3 has 15 amino acids. Germline-derived CDR1 and CDR2 are PRHDT and FYEKMQ (reference sequence). With MiXCR, TCRdb called clones anew from the PCR reads. The sample has roughly 23,000 clones, around 18% seen once. The chain links TRBV13 to TRBJ2-7, with 10 bases identical to TRBD1. The material sequenced was adjacent normal tissue. The origin of this receptor is a male donor with papillary thyroid cancer or a benign thyroid nodule (not recorded which). Some clones in this sample may be carry-over from other donors' samples. The DNA for the CDR3 is TGTGCCAGCAGCTGGAGGGACAGGGGTGGAAGCGAGCAGTACTTC. This gives the protein CASSWRDRGGSEQYF.